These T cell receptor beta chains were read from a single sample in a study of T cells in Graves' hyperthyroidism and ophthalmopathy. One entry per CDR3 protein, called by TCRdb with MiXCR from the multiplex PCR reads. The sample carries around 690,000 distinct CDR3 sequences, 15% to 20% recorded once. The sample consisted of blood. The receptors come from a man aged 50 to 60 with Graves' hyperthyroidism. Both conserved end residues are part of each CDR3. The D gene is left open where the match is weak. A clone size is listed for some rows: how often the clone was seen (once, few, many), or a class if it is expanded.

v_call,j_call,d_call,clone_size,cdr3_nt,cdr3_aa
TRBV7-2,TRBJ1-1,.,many,TGTGCCAGCAGCTTAGGGGCAGGGATCTTTTACACTGAAGCTTTCTTT,CASSLGAGIFYTEAFF
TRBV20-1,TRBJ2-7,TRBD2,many,TGCAGTGCTAGGGGACTAGCGGGGGTCTCCTACGAGCAGTACTTC,CSARGLAGVSYEQYF
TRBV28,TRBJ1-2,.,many,TGTGCCAGCACCGGGGCGTATGGCTACACCTTC,CASTGAYGYTF
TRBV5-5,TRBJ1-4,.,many,TGTGCCAGCAGTACTCGACAGAAGTTTACAACTAATGAAAAACTGTTTTTT,CASSTRQKFTTNEKLFF
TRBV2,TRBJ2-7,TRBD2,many,TGTGCCAGCGGCGACTTACCGGGACTAGCGGGAGCGGGCTACGAGCAGTACTTC,CASGDLPGLAGAGYEQYF
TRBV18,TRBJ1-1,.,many,TGTGCCAGCTCACCGGCGATGGGGAACACTGAAGCTTTCTTT,CASSPAMGNTEAFF
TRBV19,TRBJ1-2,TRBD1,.,TGTGCCAGTAGCACCTGGGCAGGGGGCGATGGCTACACCTTC,CASSTWAGGDGYTF
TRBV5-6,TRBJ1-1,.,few,TGTGCCAGCAGCACTACCGGGAAGAACACTGAAGCTTTCTTT,CASSTTGKNTEAFF
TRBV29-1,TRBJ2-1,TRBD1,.,TGCAGCGTGGTCCGGGACAGGGGGGCCAATGAGCAGTTCTTC,CSVVRDRGANEQFF
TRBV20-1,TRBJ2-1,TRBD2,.,TGCAGTGCAGGAAAGCCGGGACTAGGTGTCAATGAGCAGTTCTTC,CSAGKPGLGVNEQFF
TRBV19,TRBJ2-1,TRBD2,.,TGTGCCAGTACCCCCCCGGGACTAGGTTCCCCCTACAATGAGCAGTTCTTC,CASTPPGLGSPYNEQFF
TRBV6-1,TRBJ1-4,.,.,TGTGCCAGCACCCAGTCTAATGAAAAACTGTTTTTT,CASTQSNEKLFF
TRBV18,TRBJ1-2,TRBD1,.,TGTGCCAGCTCACCGACAGGGAGATATGGCTACACCTTC,CASSPTGRYGYTF
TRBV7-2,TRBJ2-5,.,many,TGTGCCAGCAGCTTAGATCCTAGCGAGACCCAGTACTTC,CASSLDPSETQYF
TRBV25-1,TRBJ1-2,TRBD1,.,TGTGCCAGTGAGGGGGACAGGGCGGTCTATGGCTACACCTTC,CASEGDRAVYGYTF
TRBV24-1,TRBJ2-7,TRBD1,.,TGTGCCACCAGTGATCCCCGGACAGGGTCCCTAGACGAGCAGTACTTC,CATSDPRTGSLDEQYF
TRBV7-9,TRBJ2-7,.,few,TGTGCCAGCAGCGCCGGGGGGCGAGGCTACGAGCAGTACTTC,CASSAGGRGYEQYF
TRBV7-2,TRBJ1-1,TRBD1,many,TGTGCCAGCACCTTGACAGGGGGTATGAACACTGAAGCTTTCTTT,CASTLTGGMNTEAFF
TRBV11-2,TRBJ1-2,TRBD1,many,TGTGCCAGCAGCGCTATTACGGGACAGGAGTACACTAACTATGGCTACACCTTC,CASSAITGQEYTNYGYTF
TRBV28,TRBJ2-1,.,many,TGTGCCAGCAGGCCGTCGACTAGTCCCTACAATGAGCAGTTCTTC,CASRPSTSPYNEQFF
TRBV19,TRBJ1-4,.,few,TGTGCCAGTAGTATTCAGGCAGGAGCAACTAATGAAAAACTGTTTTTT,CASSIQAGATNEKLFF
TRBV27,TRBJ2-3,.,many,TGTGCCAGCAGTTTATCGTGGGCAGCTAGCACAGATACGCAGTATTTT,CASSLSWAASTDTQYF
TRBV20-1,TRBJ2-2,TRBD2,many,TGCAGTGCTAGAGCAGGGGGACTAGCGTTCACCGGGGAGCTGTTTTTT,CSARAGGLAFTGELFF
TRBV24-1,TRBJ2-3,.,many,TGTGCCACCAGTGTGGGTAGCACAGATACGCAGTATTTT,CATSVGSTDTQYF
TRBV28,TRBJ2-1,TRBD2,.,TGTGCCAGCAGACAACTTAACCCTCGGTTTCTAGCGGACTACAATGAGCAGTTCTTC,CASRQLNPRFLADYNEQFF
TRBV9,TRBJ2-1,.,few,TGTGCCAGCAGCGTAGCACAAACCCGGCTTAATGAGCAGTTCTTC,CASSVAQTRLNEQFF
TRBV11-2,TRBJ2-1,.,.,TGTGCCAGCAGCCCCCTACCGACTAGACTCTTGAATGAGCAGTTCTTC,CASSPLPTRLLNEQFF
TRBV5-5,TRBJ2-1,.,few,TGTGCCAGCAGCTTGGACACCTCAGAAAATGAGCAGTTCTTC,CASSLDTSENEQFF
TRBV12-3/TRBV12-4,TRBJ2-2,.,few,TGTGCCAGCAGTCCCCTGGGGGAGAACACCGGGGAGCTGTTTTTT,CASSPLGENTGELFF
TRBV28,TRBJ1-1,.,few,TGTGCCAGCAGTATACAGGCGTACACTGAAGCTTTCTTT,CASSIQAYTEAFF
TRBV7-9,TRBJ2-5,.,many,TGTGCCAGCAGCCCATCCTCAATGTCGGTCGGGTTGAGGGTGGAGACCCAGTACTTC,CASSPSSMSVGLRVETQYF
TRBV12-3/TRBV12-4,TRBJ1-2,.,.,TGTGCCAGCAAGGGGGTTAATTTTAACTATGGCTACACCTTC,CASKGVNFNYGYTF
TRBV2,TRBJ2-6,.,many,TGTGCCAGCGCTGACAGGAGCTCTGGGGCCAACGTCCTGACTTTC,CASADRSSGANVLTF
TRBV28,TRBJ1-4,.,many,TGTGCCAGCAGCAACAGGCGCCTGAGGGAAAAACTGTTTTTT,CASSNRRLREKLFF
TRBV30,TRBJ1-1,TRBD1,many,TGTGCCTGGAGTCGACAGGGGGCGAACACTGAAGCTTTCTTT,CAWSRQGANTEAFF
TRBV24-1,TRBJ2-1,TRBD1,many,TGTGCCACCAGTGACCCTACCGGGACAGGGGGAAATGAGCAGTTCTTC,CATSDPTGTGGNEQFF
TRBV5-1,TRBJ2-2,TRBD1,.,TGCGCCAGCAGCCCGGACAGGGGACGGGGGGAGCTGTTTTTT,CASSPDRGRGELFF
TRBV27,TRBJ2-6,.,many,TGTGCCAGCAGTACCTCAGGGAGCGGGGCCAACGTCCTGACTTTC,CASSTSGSGANVLTF
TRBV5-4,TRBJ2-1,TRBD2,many,TGTGCCAGCAGCACCTCTAGCGGGAGGTACAATGAGCAGTTCTTC,CASSTSSGRYNEQFF
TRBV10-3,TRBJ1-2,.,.,TGTGCCATCAGTGAGTCGAAGGGCAGCCCTAGCTATGGCTACACCTTC,CAISESKGSPSYGYTF
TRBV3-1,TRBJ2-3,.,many,TGTGCCAGCAGCCACGCCACAGATACGCAGTATTTT,CASSHATDTQYF
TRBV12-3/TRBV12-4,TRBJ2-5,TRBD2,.,TGTGCCAGCAGGGCGACTAGCGTCTCTCTCCGAGAAGAGACCCAGTACTTC,CASRATSVSLREETQYF
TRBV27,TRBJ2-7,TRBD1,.,TGTGCCAGCAGTCCCCTCCGGGACAGGGGCAACGAGCAGTACTTC,CASSPLRDRGNEQYF
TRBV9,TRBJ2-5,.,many,TGTGCCAGCAGCGTAGGTAACACCGGAGGCGCAGAGACCCAGTACTTC,CASSVGNTGGAETQYF
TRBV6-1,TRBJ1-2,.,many,TGTGCCAGCAGTTTCTCCTTTCCAGGCTATGGCTACACCTTC,CASSFSFPGYGYTF
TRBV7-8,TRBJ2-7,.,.,TGTGCCAGCAGCTTAGCTTCGACATCCTACGAGCAGTACTTC,CASSLASTSYEQYF
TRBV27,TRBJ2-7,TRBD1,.,TGTGCCAGCAGTTTTTCCGGGACAGGGGTAGACGAGCAGTACTTC,CASSFSGTGVDEQYF
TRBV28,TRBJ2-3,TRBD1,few,TGTGCCAGCAGTTTATTTTTGGACAGGGGTCCAGATACGCAGTATTTT,CASSLFLDRGPDTQYF
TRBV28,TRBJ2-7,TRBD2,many,TGTGCCAGCAGTCTCGGGCGGACCGCACTAGCGGGGAAGGCCTACGAGCAGTACTTC,CASSLGRTALAGKAYEQYF